A selection of T cell receptor beta chains follows, all from one sample in a study of T cell responses to AZD1222 COVID-19 vaccine. The protocol was immunoSEQ multiplex PCR, while the TCRdb copy is restricted to in-frame clones and leaves out a portion. The table has under 150,000 clones, 82% seen once. The starting material was peripheral blood, obtained on day 0 of MenACWY control vaccination. The receptor source for this set is an adult in good health. CDR3s include the opening cysteine and the closing phenylalanine or tryptophan. Only some rows state a clone size, as once, few, many or a class for expanded clones.

v_call	j_call	clone_size	cdr3_aa
TRBV5-4	TRBJ2-3	NA	CASSLERGGTDTQYF
TRBV6-1	TRBJ1-6	NA	CASSEDGRTELYNSPLHF
TRBV15	TRBJ2-7	NA	CATSRTGAVEQYF
TRBV5-4	TRBJ1-1	NA	CASSDNRGRNTEAFF
TRBV10-1	TRBJ2-1	NA	CASSASGQGWNEQFF
TRBV20-1	TRBJ1-5	NA	CSASGGQGQPQHF
TRBV10-3	TRBJ1-1	NA	CAISESWESNTEAFF
TRBV28	TRBJ1-5	NA	CASSWGQGVGQPQHF
TRBV24-1	TRBJ1-5	NA	CATSADSTQPQHF
TRBV19	TRBJ1-6	NA	CASSTMGQGMISPLHF
TRBV7-9	TRBJ1-6	many	CASSSGTAHSPLHF
TRBV5-1	TRBJ2-3	NA	CASSLNRGDTQYF
TRBV19	TRBJ1-5	few	CASRTDQGSNQPQHF
TRBV1	TRBJ2-2	few	CTSSQDLLRGGVGELFF
TRBV7-9	TRBJ2-1	NA	CASSFSVFEQFF
TRBV5-1	TRBJ1-6	NA	CASSSGAAKSPLHF
TRBV6-5	TRBJ1-4	NA	CASERRQGVFVKLFF
TRBV6-5	TRBJ2-3	NA	CASRARDRGRDTQYF
TRBV18	TRBJ1-5	NA	CASGGGINQPQHF
TRBV24-1	TRBJ1-2	NA	CATSDSGTGYTF
TRBV5-1	TRBJ1-6	NA	CASSLSGQINSPLHF
TRBV3-1/TRBV3-2	TRBJ2-5	NA	CASSRVTSWGDQETQYF
TRBV28	TRBJ2-1	NA	CASSLMSSGYNEQFF
TRBV6-5	TRBJ2-7	NA	CASSFTGPVSYEQYF
TRBV5-1	TRBJ2-1	NA	CASSLGGTSGGNEQFF
TRBV5-4	TRBJ2-1	few	CASSLEVGEQFF
TRBV18	TRBJ1-3	NA	CASSPPGNTIYF
TRBV6-1	TRBJ2-3	NA	CASSELGPPDTQYF
TRBV3-1/TRBV3-2	TRBJ2-1	NA	CASSQRDAYSNEQFF
TRBV11-2	TRBJ2-3	NA	CASSLKTDTQYF
TRBV2	TRBJ1-4	NA	CASSATNEKLFF
TRBV28	TRBJ1-5	NA	CASRAAGGNQPQHF
TRBV3-1/TRBV3-2	TRBJ2-5	NA	CASGGGTQYF
TRBV28	TRBJ1-5	NA	CASSLVYQPQHF
TRBV4-1	TRBJ1-2	few	CASSHLTTGLYGYTF
TRBV5-5	TRBJ2-7	NA	CASSFQRGGSYEQYF
TRBV6-5	TRBJ1-1	NA	CASSYHSTGDLSAFF
TRBV18	TRBJ1-3	NA	CASSPPGRSSGNTIYF
TRBV7-8	TRBJ2-5	once	CASSGVVGTQETQYF
TRBV7-9	TRBJ2-2	NA	CASSFPTGGDGTGELFF
TRBV7-3	TRBJ1-1	NA	CASSPGSPTEAFF
TRBV11-2	TRBJ1-6	few	CASSFKGEVGSPLHF
TRBV5-5	TRBJ2-7	NA	CASSWGTVAEQYF
TRBV7-2	TRBJ2-3	NA	CASSTRTGFIDTQYF
TRBV6-2/TRBV6-3	TRBJ2-3	NA	CASSRGQGVFRTDTQYF
TRBV6-2/TRBV6-3	TRBJ1-1	NA	CASSIRTVNTEAFF
TRBV3-1/TRBV3-2	TRBJ2-7	NA	CASSQDRRWPGGYEQYF
TRBV18	TRBJ2-3	NA	CASSTESFHSGATDTQYF
TRBV14	TRBJ1-2	NA	CASSQFVEANNYGYTF
TRBV5-1	TRBJ1-4	NA	CASRHNTREGKLFF
TRBV5-1	TRBJ1-1	NA	CASSPTTGMNTEAFF
TRBV6-5	TRBJ1-1	NA	CASSRTGKVAFF
TRBV18	TRBJ1-2	NA	CASSPRFDMSGYTF
TRBV6-6	TRBJ2-1	NA	CASSPGTSSHNEQFF
TRBV3-1/TRBV3-2	TRBJ2-2	NA	CASSHSGGTRTLRAGELFF
TRBV5-3	TRBJ1-1	few	CARDRGLNTEAFF
TRBV2	TRBJ2-5	once	CASIPTWEETQYF
TRBV5-1	TRBJ2-4	NA	CASSFQPRDQVINIQYF
TRBV12-2	TRBJ1-1	NA	CASRSPRGAGNTEAFF